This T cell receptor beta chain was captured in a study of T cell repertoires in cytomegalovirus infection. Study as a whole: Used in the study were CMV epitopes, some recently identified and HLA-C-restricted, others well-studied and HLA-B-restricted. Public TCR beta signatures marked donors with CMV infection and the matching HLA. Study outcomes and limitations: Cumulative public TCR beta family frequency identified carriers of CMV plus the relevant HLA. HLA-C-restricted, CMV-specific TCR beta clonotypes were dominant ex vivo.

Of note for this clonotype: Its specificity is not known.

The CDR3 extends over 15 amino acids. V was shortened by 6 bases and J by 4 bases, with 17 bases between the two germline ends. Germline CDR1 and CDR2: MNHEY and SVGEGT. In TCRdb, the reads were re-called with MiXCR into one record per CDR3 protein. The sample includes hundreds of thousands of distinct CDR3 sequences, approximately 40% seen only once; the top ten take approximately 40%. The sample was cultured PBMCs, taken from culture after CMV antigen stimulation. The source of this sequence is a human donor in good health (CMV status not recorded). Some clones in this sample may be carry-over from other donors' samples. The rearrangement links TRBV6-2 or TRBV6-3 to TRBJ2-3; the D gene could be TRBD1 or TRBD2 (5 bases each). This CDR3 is CASSLLGENPDTQYF. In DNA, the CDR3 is TGTGCCAGCAGCCTTTTGGGGGAGAACCCAGATACGCAGTATTTT.